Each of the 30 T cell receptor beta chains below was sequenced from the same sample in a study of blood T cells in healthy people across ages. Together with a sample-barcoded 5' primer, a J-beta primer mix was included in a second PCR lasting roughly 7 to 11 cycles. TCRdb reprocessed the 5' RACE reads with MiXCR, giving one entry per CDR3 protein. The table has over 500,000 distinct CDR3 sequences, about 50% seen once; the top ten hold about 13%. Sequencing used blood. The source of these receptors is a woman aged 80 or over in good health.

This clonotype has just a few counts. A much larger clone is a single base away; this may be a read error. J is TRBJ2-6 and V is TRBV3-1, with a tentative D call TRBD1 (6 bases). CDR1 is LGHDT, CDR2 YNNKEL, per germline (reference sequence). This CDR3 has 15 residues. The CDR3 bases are TGTGCCAGCAGCTACGGGACATCTGGGGCCAGCGTCCTGACTTTC. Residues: CASSYGTSGASVLTF.

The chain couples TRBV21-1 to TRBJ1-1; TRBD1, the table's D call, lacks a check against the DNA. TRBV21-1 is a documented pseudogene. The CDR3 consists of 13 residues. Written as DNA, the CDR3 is TGTGCCAATGACAGGGGAGGGAACACTGAAGCTTTCTTT. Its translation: CANDRGGNTEAFF.

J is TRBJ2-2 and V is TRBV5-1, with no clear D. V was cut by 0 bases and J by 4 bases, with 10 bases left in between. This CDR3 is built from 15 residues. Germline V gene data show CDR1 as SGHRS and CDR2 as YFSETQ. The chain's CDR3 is CASSLDTLGTGELFF. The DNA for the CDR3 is TGCGCCAGCAGCTTGGACACCCTTGGCACCGGGGAGCTGTTTTTT.

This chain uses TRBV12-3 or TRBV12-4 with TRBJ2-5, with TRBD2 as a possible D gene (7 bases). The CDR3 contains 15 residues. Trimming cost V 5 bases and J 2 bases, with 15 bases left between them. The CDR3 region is CASSQGGGRQETQYF. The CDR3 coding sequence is TGTGCCAGCAGTCAAGGCGGGGGCCGACAAGAGACCCAGTACTTC.

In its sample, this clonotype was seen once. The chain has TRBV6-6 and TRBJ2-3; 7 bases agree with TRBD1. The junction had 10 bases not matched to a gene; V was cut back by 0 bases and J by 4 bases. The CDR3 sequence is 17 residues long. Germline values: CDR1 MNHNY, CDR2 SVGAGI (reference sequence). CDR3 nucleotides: TGTGCCAGCAGTTACTCCGGGACAGTCGCATGGGCAGATACGCAGTATTTT. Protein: CASSYSGTVAWADTQYF.

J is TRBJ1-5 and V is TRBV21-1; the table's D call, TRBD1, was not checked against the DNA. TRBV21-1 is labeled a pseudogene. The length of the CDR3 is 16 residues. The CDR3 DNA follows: TGTGCCAGCAGGACCCTTGAACAGGGGGAAGGTCAGCCCCAGCATTTT. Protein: CASRTLEQGEGQPQHF.

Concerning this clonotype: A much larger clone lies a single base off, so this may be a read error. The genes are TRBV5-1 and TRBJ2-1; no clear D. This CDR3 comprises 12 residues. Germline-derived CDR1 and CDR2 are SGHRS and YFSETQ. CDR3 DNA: TGCGCCTGCAGCTTACCAGCTAATGAGCAGTTCTTC. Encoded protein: CACSLPANEQFF.

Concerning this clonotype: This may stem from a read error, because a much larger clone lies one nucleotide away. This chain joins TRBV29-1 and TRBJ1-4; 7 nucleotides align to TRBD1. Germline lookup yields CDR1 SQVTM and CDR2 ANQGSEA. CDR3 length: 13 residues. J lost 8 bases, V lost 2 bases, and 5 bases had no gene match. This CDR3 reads CSVERDRQEKLFF. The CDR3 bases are TGCAGCGTTGAAAGGGACAGACAAGAAAAACTGTTTTTT.

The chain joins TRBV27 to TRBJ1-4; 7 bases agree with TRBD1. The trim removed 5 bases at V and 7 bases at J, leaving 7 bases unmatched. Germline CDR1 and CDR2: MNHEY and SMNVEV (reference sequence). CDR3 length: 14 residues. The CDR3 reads CASSLYRGVEKLFF. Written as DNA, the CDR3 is TGTGCCAGCAGTCTTTACAGGGGAGTTGAAAAACTGTTTTTT.

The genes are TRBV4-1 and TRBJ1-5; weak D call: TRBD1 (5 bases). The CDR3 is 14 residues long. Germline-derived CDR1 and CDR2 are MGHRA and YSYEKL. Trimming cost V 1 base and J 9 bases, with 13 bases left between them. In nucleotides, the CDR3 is TGCGCCAGCAGCCAAGGGTTCTTGGGGCGGCCCCAGCATTTT. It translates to CASSQGFLGRPQHF.

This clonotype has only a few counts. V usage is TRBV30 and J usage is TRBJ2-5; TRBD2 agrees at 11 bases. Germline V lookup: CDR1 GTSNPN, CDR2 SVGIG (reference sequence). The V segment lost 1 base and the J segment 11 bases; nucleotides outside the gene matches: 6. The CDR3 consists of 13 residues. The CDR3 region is CAWSGLAGLEQYF. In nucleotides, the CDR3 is TGTGCCTGGAGTGGACTAGCGGGGTTAGAGCAGTACTTC.

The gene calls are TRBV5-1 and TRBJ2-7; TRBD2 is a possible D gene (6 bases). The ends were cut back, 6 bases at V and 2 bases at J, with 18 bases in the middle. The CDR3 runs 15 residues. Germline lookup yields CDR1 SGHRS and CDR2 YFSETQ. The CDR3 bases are TGCGCCAGCACCTCCTCGGACGGAGGGACCTACGAGCAGTACTTC. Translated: CASTSSDGGTYEQYF.

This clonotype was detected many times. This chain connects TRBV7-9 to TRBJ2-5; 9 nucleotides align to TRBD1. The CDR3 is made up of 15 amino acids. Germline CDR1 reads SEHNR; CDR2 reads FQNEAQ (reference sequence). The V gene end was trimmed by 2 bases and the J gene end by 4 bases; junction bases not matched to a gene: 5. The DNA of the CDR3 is TGTGCCAGCAGCTTACGGACAGGGGTGATAGAGACCCAGTACTTC. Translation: CASSLRTGVIETQYF.

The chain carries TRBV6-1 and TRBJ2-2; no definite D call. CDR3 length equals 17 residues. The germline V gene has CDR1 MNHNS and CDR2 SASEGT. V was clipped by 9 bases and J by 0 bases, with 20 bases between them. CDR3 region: CASGGGNGHSNTGELFF. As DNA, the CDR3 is TGTGCCAGTGGCGGTGGTAACGGCCACTCGAACACCGGGGAGCTGTTTTTT.

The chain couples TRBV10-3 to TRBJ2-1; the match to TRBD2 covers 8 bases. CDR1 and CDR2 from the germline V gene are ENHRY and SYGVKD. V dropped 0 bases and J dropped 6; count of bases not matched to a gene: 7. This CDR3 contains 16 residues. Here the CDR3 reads CAISESNSGAPNEQFF. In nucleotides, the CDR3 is TGTGCCATCAGTGAGTCGAATAGCGGGGCGCCCAATGAGCAGTTCTTC.

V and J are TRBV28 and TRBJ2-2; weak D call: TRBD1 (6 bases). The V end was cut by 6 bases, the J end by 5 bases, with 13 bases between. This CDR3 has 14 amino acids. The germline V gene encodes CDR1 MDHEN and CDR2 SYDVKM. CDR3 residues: CASRYRDDTGELFF. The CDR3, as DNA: TGTGCCAGCAGGTACAGGGATGATACCGGGGAGCTGTTTTTT.

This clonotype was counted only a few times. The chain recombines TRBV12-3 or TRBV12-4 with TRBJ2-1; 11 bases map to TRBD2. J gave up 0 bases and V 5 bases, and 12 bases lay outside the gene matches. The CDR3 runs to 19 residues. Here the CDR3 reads CASSTSYASGRSSYNEQFF. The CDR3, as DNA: TGTGCCAGCAGTACCTCCTACGCTAGCGGGAGGAGCTCCTACAATGAGCAGTTCTTC.

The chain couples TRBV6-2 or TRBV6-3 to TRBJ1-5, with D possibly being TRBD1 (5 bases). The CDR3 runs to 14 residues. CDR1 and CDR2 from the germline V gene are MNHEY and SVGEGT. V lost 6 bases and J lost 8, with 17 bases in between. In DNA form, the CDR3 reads TGTGCCAGCAGCGCGGGGGGGGATAGCGAGCCCCAGCATTTT. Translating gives CASSAGGDSEPQHF.

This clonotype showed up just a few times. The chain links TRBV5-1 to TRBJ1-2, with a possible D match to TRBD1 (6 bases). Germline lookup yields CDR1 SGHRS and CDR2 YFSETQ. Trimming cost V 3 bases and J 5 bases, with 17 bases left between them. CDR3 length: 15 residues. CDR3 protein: CASSSYGQRVYGYTF. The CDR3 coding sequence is TGCGCCAGCAGCTCATACGGACAGCGCGTTTATGGCTACACCTTC.

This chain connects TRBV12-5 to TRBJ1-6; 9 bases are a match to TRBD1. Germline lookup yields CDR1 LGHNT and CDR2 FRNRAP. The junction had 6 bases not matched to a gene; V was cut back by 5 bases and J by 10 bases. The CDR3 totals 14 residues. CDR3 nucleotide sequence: TGTGCTAGTGGTCCGGGACAGGGTCGGTCACCCCTCCACTTT. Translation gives CASGPGQGRSPLHF.

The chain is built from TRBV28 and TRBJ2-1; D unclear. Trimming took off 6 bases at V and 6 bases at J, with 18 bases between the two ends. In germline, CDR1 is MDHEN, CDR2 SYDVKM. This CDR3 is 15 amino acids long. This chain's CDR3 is CASSTDRGVVNEQFF. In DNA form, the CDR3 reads TGTGCCAGCAGCACGGACCGAGGAGTAGTCAATGAGCAGTTCTTC.

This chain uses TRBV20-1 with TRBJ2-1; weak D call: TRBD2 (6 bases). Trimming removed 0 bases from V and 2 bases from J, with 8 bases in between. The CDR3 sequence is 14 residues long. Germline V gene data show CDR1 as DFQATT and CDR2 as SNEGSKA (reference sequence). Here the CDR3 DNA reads TGCAGTGCTAGAGATCCTAGCGCCTACAATGAGCAGTTCTTC. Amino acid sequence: CSARDPSAYNEQFF.

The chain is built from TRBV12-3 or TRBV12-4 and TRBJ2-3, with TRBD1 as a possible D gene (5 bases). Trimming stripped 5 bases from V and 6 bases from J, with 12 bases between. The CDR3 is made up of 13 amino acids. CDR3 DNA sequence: TGTGCCAGCAGTGGGGCAGGCTTGGATACGCAGTATTTT. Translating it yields CASSGAGLDTQYF.

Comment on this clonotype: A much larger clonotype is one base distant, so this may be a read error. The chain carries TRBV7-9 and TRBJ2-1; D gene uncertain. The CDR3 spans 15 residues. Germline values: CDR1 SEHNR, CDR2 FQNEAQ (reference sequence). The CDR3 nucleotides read TGTGCCAGCAGAACTCCGGGCCTAAACTACAGTGAGCAGTTCTTC. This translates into CASRTPGLNYSEQFF.

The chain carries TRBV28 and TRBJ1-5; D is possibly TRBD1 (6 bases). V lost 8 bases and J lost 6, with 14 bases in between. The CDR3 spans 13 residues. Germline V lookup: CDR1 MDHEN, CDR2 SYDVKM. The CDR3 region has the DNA TGTGCCAGCTCCATGAGGGGGATTCAGCCCCAGCATTTT. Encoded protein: CASSMRGIQPQHF.

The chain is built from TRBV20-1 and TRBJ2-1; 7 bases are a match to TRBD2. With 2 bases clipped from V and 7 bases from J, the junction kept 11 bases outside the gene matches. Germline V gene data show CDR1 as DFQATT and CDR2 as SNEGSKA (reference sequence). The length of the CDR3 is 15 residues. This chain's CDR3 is CSARHGGAGENEQFF. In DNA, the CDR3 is TGCAGTGCTAGACACGGCGGCGCGGGAGAAAATGAGCAGTTCTTC.

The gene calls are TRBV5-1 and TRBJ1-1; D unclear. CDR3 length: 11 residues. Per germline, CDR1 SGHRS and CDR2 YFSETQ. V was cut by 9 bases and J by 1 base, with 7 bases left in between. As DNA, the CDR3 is TGCGCCACCAAGAAGAACACTGAAGCTTTCTTT. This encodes CATKKNTEAFF.

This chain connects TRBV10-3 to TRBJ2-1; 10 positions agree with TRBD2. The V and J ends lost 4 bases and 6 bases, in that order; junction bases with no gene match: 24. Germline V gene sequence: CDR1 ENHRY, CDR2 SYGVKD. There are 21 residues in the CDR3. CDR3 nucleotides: TGTGCCATCAGTGGACCAGGGACGGCCAGGAGAGGAGCGGGAGGGATCAATGAGCAGTTCTTC. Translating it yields CAISGPGTARRGAGGINEQFF.

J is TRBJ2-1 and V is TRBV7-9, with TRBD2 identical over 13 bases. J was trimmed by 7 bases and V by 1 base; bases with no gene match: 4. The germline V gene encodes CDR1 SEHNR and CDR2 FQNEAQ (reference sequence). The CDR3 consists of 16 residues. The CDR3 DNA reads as TGTGCCAGCAGCTTAGTGACGACTAGCGGGGGGAATGAGCAGTTCTTC. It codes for CASSLVTTSGGNEQFF.

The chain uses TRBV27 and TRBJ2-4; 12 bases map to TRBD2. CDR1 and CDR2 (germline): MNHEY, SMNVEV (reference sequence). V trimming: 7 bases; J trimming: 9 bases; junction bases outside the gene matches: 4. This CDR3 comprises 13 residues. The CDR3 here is CASTKTSGSIQYF. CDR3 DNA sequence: TGTGCCAGCACAAAGACTAGCGGGAGCATTCAGTACTTC.